This entry features one TCR beta chain sequence. This sample is part of a study of blood T cell repertoires in COVID-19. Produced via immunoSEQ multiplex PCR; TCRdb's table is partial and in-frame only. Here the sample spans over 110,000 clones, over 70% being singletons. What was sequenced was peripheral blood. The sequence came from a man between 70 and 80 years old who had recovered from COVID-19.

CDR3 nucleotides: TGTGCCAGCTCACCGGGGACTAGCTACGACGAGCAGTACTTC. Its protein product is CASSPGTSYDEQYF. This sequence joins TRBV18 and TRBJ2-7, with 9 positions matching TRBD2. The ends lost 3 bases at V and 5 bases at J; junction bases unmatched: 5. Germline CDR1 KGHSH, CDR2 LQKENI. This CDR3 has 14 amino acids.